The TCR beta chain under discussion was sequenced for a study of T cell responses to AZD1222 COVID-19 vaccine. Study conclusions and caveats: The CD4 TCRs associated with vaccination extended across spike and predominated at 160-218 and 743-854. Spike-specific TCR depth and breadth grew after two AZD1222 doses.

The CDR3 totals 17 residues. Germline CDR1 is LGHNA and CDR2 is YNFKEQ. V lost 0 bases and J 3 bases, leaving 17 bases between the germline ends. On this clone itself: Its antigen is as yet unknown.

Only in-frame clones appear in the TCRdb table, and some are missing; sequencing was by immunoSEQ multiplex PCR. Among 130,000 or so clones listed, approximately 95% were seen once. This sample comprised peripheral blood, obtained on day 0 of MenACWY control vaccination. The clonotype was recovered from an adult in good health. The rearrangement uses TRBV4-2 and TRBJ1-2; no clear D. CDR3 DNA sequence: TGTGCCAGCAGCCAAGATCTTGGGAGGGAGGGATACTATGGCTACACCTTC. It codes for CASSQDLGREGYYGYTF.